The following is a T cell receptor (beta chain) sequence with its context. This entry belongs to a study of blood T cell repertoires in COVID-19. This CDR3 has 16 residues. V lost 3 bases and J lost 3, with 13 bases in between. The V gene's germline CDR1 is SGDLS and CDR2 YYNGEE. TCRdb keeps only in-frame clones here, not all; method: immunoSEQ multiplex PCR. The data show about 150,000 clones, roughly 90% seen once. Input material: peripheral blood. The source of this sequence is a man between 18 and 29 years old with COVID-19, enrolled during active disease. The V call is TRBV9, the J call TRBJ2-6; perhaps TRBD1 as D (5 bases). The CDR3 loop is CASSGYQGFGANVLTF. In nucleotides, the CDR3 is TGTGCCAGCAGCGGTTACCAGGGCTTTGGGGCCAACGTCCTGACTTTC.